This entry features one TCR beta chain sequence. What antigen it recognizes has not been identified. The record has no base qualities; no much larger clone is one base away. The data were obtained in a study of OX40 agonist ivuxolimab in advanced cancers. In terms of the full investigation: Ivuxolimab was an agonistic, fully human IgG2 monoclonal antibody directed against OX40 (CD134), a costimulatory receptor. Partial responses occurred in three dose-escalation patients: two with cutaneous melanoma and one with hepatocellular carcinoma. The dose-escalation cohort was approximately 83% male with a mean age of about 60 years, ranging from roughly 20 to 80. The paper describes the monotherapy dose-escalation part (N of about 52 patients) of the phase I trial of ivuxolimab. Peripheral TCRbeta sequencing was intended to test whether TCR sequence diversity was altered and clonal T-cell expansion was caused by ivuxolimab. Intravenous ivuxolimab was administered to patients every 2 weeks at six dose levels: 0.01, 0.1, 0.3, 1.5, 3 and 10 mg/kg. Of the approximately 50 dose-escalation patients, hepatocellular carcinoma was present in 19, melanoma in approximately 15, renal cell carcinoma in 9 and head and neck cancer in 9. Prior anti-PD-1, anti-PD-L1 or anti-CTLA-4 therapy was permitted, and checkpoint inhibitors had been received by 40% to 50% of dose-escalation patients.

For sequencing of the TCRbeta CDR3 region, genomic DNA was extracted from the sorted cells. The immunoSEQ Assay was used to sequence the TCRbeta CDR3 regions. TCRdb stores this immuneACCESS table with in-frame sequences only. Part of the clones is absent; in the studies checked, under half of the shortfall reflects unresolved V genes, and no reason is known for the rest. Here the sample has about 78,000 clones; 92% occur a single time. In total, the top ten clones hold 2.8% of the sample. The trial excluded patients who had a history of autoimmune disease or who were on systemic immunosuppression. Peripheral blood for TCR sequencing was collected from all dose cohorts at baseline, on cycle 4 day 1, and on cycle 7 day 1. Samples came from an open-label, multicenter, first-in-human phase I dose-escalation trial of ivuxolimab. Adults with locally advanced or metastatic head and neck squamous cell, hepatocellular, melanoma or renal cell carcinoma were enrolled in the trial. CD4+ and CD8+ T cells were sorted separately from peripheral blood before TCR sequencing.

In the germline V gene (reference sequence), CDR1 corresponds to MNHEY and CDR2 to SMNVEV. The CDR3 runs 17 amino acids, cysteine and phenylalanine included. The CDR3 DNA has 51 bases and is translated from base 1. The V end loses 5 bases and the J end loses 0 bases, and a stretch of 17 bases separates them. The research as a whole found: The antigen specificity of the peripheral T cells that underwent clonal expansion was not determined. At doses from 0.1 to 3.0 mg/kg, clonal expansion was seen in both CD4+ and CD8+ blood T cells between baseline and week 6. After ivuxolimab, more expanded clones were found on average in CD8+ T cells than in CD4+ T cells. Low levels of normalized T-cell clonal expansion were also seen in some patients who did not respond. In the 0.1-3.0 mg/kg groups, partial responders had among the lowest normalized peripheral clonal expansion, particularly in CD8+ T cells.

The TCR comes from an adult with an advanced solid tumor such as melanoma, head and neck, liver or kidney cancer. The rearrangement combines TRBV27 with TRBJ2-4, with no D gene named confidently. The sample here was CD4+ or CD8+ T cells sorted from blood, taken in a trial of the OX40 agonist ivuxolimab. The bases are TGTGCCAGCAGTCCCGACCCGTTCCCTGGAGCCAAAAACATTCAGTACTTC. It specifies CASSPDPFPGAKNIQYF.